The 31 T cell receptor beta chains below come from one sample, sequenced in a study of OX40 agonist ivuxolimab in advanced cancers. Sequenced by immunoSEQ multiplex PCR; TCRdb stores in-frame clones only, minus some. Of roughly 90,000 clones listed, about 90% are singletons. Sequenced here: CD4+ or CD8+ T cells sorted from blood, sampled in a trial of the OX40 agonist ivuxolimab. Receptor source: an adult with an advanced solid tumor such as melanoma, head and neck, liver or kidney cancer.

This clone was counted a single time. CDR3 coding DNA: TGTGCCAGCAGCCCCTATAGCGTTTTGGATGAGCAGTTCTTC. Translating it yields CASSPYSVLDEQFF. This chain joins TRBV7-2 and TRBJ2-1, with D perhaps matching TRBD2 (5 bases). The CDR3 contains 14 residues. Germline CDR1 reads SGHTA; CDR2 reads FQGNSA. V dropped 5 bases and J dropped 8 bases, with 16 bases sitting between them.

This chain joins TRBV6-1 and TRBJ2-7; no clear D gene. Trimming left V 4 bases short and J 4 bases short, with 11 bases between. CDR1 is MNHNS, CDR2 SASEGT, per germline. The length of the CDR3 is 13 residues. In DNA form, the CDR3 reads TGTGCCAGCAGTGTTCACAGATTTTACGAGCAGTACTTC. Amino acids: CASSVHRFYEQYF.

The chain joins TRBV7-2 to TRBJ2-1; D is ambiguous. The CDR3 has 17 residues. Germline CDR1 reads SGHTA; CDR2 reads FQGNSA. Trimming took 5 bases from V and 0 from J, leaving 17 bases between them. CDR3 DNA: TGTGCCAGCAGCACATATTCATGGGGTGGCTCCTACAATGAGCAGTTCTTC. Its protein is CASSTYSWGGSYNEQFF.

The V gene is TRBV6-1, the J gene TRBJ2-2; D might be TRBD2 (5 bases). CDR1 and CDR2 (germline): MNHNS, SASEGT. With 7 bases removed from V and 0 bases from J, the gap between germline ends came to 9 bases. The CDR3 has 14 residues. In DNA, the CDR3 is TGTGCCAGCATAGCGCTGGCGAACACCGGGGAGCTGTTTTTT. Amino acid sequence: CASIALANTGELFF.

This clone was seen only once. This chain links TRBV11-3 with TRBJ2-7, with 12 bases that match TRBD2. This CDR3 has 15 residues. The trim removed 6 bases at V and 6 bases at J, leaving 9 bases unmatched. Germline V lookup: CDR1 SGHNT, CDR2 YENEEA. CDR3 nucleotide sequence: TGTGCCAGCAGTTCGACTAGCGGGGGCGACATCGAGCAGTACTTC. Translating gives CASSSTSGGDIEQYF.

This CDR3 reads CASSPPVNSPGAFF. The CDR3 region has the DNA TGTGCCAGCAGCCCTCCTGTAAACTCCCCTGGGGCTTTCTTT. The J gene is TRBJ1-1, the V gene TRBV7-9; no firm D call. V lost 5 bases and J lost 11, with 21 bases in between. There are 14 residues in the CDR3. Germline values: CDR1 SEHNR, CDR2 FQNEAQ (reference sequence). The full variable domain, its missing parts supplied by reference TRBV7-9 and TRBJ1-1, is DTGVSQNPRHKITKRGQNVTFRCDPISEHNRLYWYRQTLGQGPEFLTYFQNEAQLEKSRLLSDRFSAERPKGSFSTLEIQRTEQGDSAMYLCASSPPVNSPGAFFGQGTRLTVV.

The chain combines TRBV5-6 with TRBJ2-7; D unresolved. The V and J ends lost 4 bases and 2 bases respectively, with 10 bases between them. Germline CDR1 is SGHDT and CDR2 is YYEEEE. This CDR3 has 13 residues. The CDR3 loop is CASSLGNPYEQYF. The CDR3 nucleotides read TGTGCCAGCAGCCTTGGAAATCCCTACGAGCAGTACTTC.

The chain couples TRBV6-6 to TRBJ2-3; D not certain. The germline V and J ends were trimmed by 4 bases and 3 bases, with 11 bases remaining between them. This CDR3 has 14 residues. CDR1 is MNHNY and CDR2 is SVGAGI in the germline V gene (reference sequence). Here the CDR3 DNA reads TGTGCCAGCAGTTCCCGATCCCCGACAGATACGCAGTATTTT. Translated, it gives CASSSRSPTDTQYF.

There are a few counts of this clone. V gene TRBV6-5 combines with J gene TRBJ2-3; D gene uncertain. This CDR3 region has 14 residues. Germline V gene data show CDR1 as MNHEY and CDR2 as SVGAGI. V gave up 8 bases and J gave up 3 bases, with 15 bases separating them. The CDR3 spells CASLDLLETDTQYF. DNA of the CDR3: TGTGCCAGCTTGGATCTGCTGGAGACAGATACGCAGTATTTT.

This clone has just one count. The V gene is TRBV4-1, the J gene TRBJ2-4, with 10 bases identical to TRBD2. Germline-derived CDR1 and CDR2 are MGHRA and YSYEKL. CDR3 length: 17 amino acids. The V gene end was trimmed by 0 bases and the J gene end by 8 bases; junction bases not matched to a gene: 10. CDR3 nucleotide sequence: TGCGCCAGCAGCCAAGATAGGGCCAGCGGGGGGGAGCACATTCAGTACTTC. As protein: CASSQDRASGGEHIQYF.

In its sample, this clone is medium-sized (0.01 to 0.1%). The CDR3: CASSLDRDGTYEQYF. As DNA, the CDR3 is TGTGCCAGCAGCTTAGACCGGGACGGGACCTACGAGCAGTACTTC. This chain links TRBV7-8 with TRBJ2-7; D may correspond to TRBD1 or TRBD2 (5 bases each). V gave up 1 base and J gave up 2 bases, with 12 bases separating them. Germline CDR1 is SGHVS and CDR2 is FQNEAQ. This CDR3 contains 15 residues.

This sequence joins TRBV28 and TRBJ1-1, with 8 bases lining up with TRBD1. CDR1 and CDR2 from the germline V gene are MDHEN and SYDVKM. V was pared by 2 bases and J by 2 bases, with 4 bases of the junction left unmatched. The CDR3 runs 15 residues. The CDR3 DNA reads as TGTGCCAGCAGTTTAGGGACAGGTCTCAACACTGAAGCTTTCTTT. Translation: CASSLGTGLNTEAFF.

The chain employs TRBV6-6 and TRBJ1-2, with 9 bases lining up with TRBD1. Germline CDR1 and CDR2: MNHNY and SVGAGI (reference sequence). The CDR3 contains 15 residues. Trimming at V came to 5 bases and at J to 5 bases, leaving 9 bases not matched to a gene. The CDR3 sequence: CASSDPTGGLYGYTF. CDR3 bases: TGTGCCAGCAGTGACCCCACAGGGGGCTTATATGGCTACACCTTC.

The chain has TRBV13 and TRBJ1-3; 11 bases match TRBD1. Trimming at V came to 5 bases and at J to 8 bases, leaving 17 bases not matched to a gene. Germline V gene data show CDR1 as PRHDT and CDR2 as FYEKMQ (reference sequence). This CDR3 has 18 amino acids. The CDR3 sequence: CASSPRTGGNHRRDTIYF. For the CDR3, the DNA is TGTGCCAGCAGCCCACGGACAGGGGGCAATCATCGTCGGGACACCATATATTTT. The whole variable domain, filled in from reference TRBV13 and TRBJ1-3, reads AAGVIQSPRHLIKEKRETATLKCYPIPRHDTVYWYQQGPGQDPQFLISFYEKMQSDKGSIPDRFSAQQFSDYHSELNMSSLELGDSALYFCASSPRTGGNHRRDTIYFGEGSWLTVV.

CDR3 bases: TGTGCCAGCAGTTACTTACGGGAAGATACGCAGTATTTT. This encodes CASSYLREDTQYF. The genes are TRBV6-6 and TRBJ2-3, with D possibly TRBD2 on 5 matching bases. The CDR3 consists of 13 residues. The ends were cut back, 1 base at V and 5 bases at J, with 7 bases in the middle. Germline assignment: CDR1 MNHNY and CDR2 SVGAGI (reference sequence).

The chain has TRBV10-1 and TRBJ2-1, with 10 positions matching TRBD2. J gave up 9 bases and V 1 base, and 6 bases lay outside the gene matches. CDR1 is WNHNN, CDR2 SYGVQD, per germline (reference sequence). The CDR3 sequence is 15 residues long. For the CDR3, the DNA is TGCGCCAGCAGTGAGTTGCTAGCGGGAGTGGGTGAGCAGTTCTTC. It yields the protein CASSELLAGVGEQFF.

V gene TRBV30 combines with J gene TRBJ1-1; D unresolved. The CDR3 runs 13 residues. V dropped 3 bases and J dropped 0 bases, with 8 bases sitting between them. The V gene's germline CDR1 is GTSNPN and CDR2 SVGIG (reference sequence). The CDR3 coding sequence is TGTGCCTGGAGAAATATTATGAACACTGAAGCTTTCTTT. It specifies CAWRNIMNTEAFF.

This rearrangement joins TRBV9 to TRBJ1-3; D call uncertain. Per germline, CDR1 SGDLS and CDR2 YYNGEE. The germline V and J ends were trimmed by 6 bases and 3 bases, with 4 bases remaining between them. CDR3 length: 11 amino acids. The CDR3 bases are TGTGCCAGCAAAGGTGGAAACACCATATATTTT. Translating gives CASKGGNTIYF.

The rearrangement joins TRBV7-9 to TRBJ2-7; D unclear. CDR3 length: 11 residues. CDR1 is SEHNR, CDR2 FQNEAQ, per germline (reference sequence). Trimming pared 5 bases from V and 4 bases from J, leaving 6 bases between. The CDR3 loop reads CASSGSYEQYF. As DNA, the CDR3 is TGTGCCAGCAGCGGATCTTACGAGCAGTACTTC.

The chain links TRBV2 to TRBJ2-6, with D unclear. Germline lookup yields CDR1 SNHLY and CDR2 FYNNEI. V lost 3 bases and J lost 4, with 22 bases in between. This CDR3 contains 19 residues. CDR3 region: CASSEPMGFLHLGANVLTF. The CDR3 DNA follows: TGTGCCAGCAGTGAGCCTATGGGGTTCCTCCATCTCGGGGCCAACGTCCTGACTTTC.

This clone was seen more than once but under ten times. Written as DNA, the CDR3 is TGTGCCAGCAGCTGGGGACAGCTTAGCTATGGCTACACCTTC. Residues: CASSWGQLSYGYTF. J is TRBJ1-2 and V is TRBV11-2; 7 nucleotides line up with TRBD1. Trimming took 4 bases from V and 4 from J; bases not matched to a gene: 6. The CDR3 is made up of 14 amino acids. The V gene's germline CDR1 is SGHAT and CDR2 FQNNGV.

In this sample, this clone turned up once. This chain joins TRBV6-6 and TRBJ2-7; 7 bases fit TRBD2. Losses at the gene ends were 5 bases for V and 3 bases for J; bases not matched to a gene: 13. The CDR3 sequence is 16 residues long. Germline CDR1 is MNHNY and CDR2 is SVGAGI (reference sequence). CDR3 sequence reads: CASSRTGLVGGYEQYF. The DNA of the CDR3 is TGTGCCAGCAGTCGAACCGGACTAGTTGGAGGCTACGAGCAGTACTTC.

The CDR3 sequence is CASSLDIEGNQPQHF. The CDR3, as DNA: TGTGCCAGCAGCTTGGACATTGAGGGCAATCAGCCCCAGCATTTT. The V gene is TRBV5-4, the J gene TRBJ1-5; D is undetermined. CDR3 length equals 15 residues. V was pared by 0 bases and J by 2 bases, with 9 bases between. From germline, CDR1 is SGHNT and CDR2 YYREEE (reference sequence).

This clone has just one count. The chain joins TRBV7-9 to TRBJ2-2; D is unclear. Germline V lookup: CDR1 SEHNR, CDR2 FQNEAQ (reference sequence). The CDR3 has 15 amino acids. Trimming stripped 8 bases from V and 2 bases from J, with 15 bases between. CDR3 amino acids: CASLGPYLNTGELFF. In DNA form, the CDR3 reads TGTGCCAGCCTCGGGCCTTACCTCAACACCGGGGAGCTGTTTTTT.

This rearrangement joins TRBV28 to TRBJ2-3; TRBD2 is a possible D gene (5 bases). The CDR3 consists of 15 residues. Deletions cut 3 bases from V and 3 bases from J, with 13 bases between. Germline lookup yields CDR1 MDHEN and CDR2 SYDVKM. CDR3 DNA: TGTGCCAGCAGTTTTGGGAACCGGGGTACAGATACGCAGTATTTT. The encoded protein is CASSFGNRGTDTQYF.

Here the CDR3 reads CASSPRAGSSYNEQFF. The CDR3 coding sequence is TGTGCCAGCAGCCCCCGTGCGGGAAGCTCCTACAATGAGCAGTTCTTC. V is TRBV9 and J is TRBJ2-1, with D perhaps matching TRBD2 (6 bases). The CDR3 covers 16 residues. Per germline, CDR1 SGDLS and CDR2 YYNGEE. V lost 4 bases to trimming and J lost 0 bases, with 14 bases between them.

This chain links TRBV6-1 with TRBJ2-7; weak D call: TRBD1 (7 bases). Trimming left V 6 bases short and J 1 base short, with 10 bases between. The CDR3 runs to 13 residues. Germline lookup yields CDR1 MNHNS and CDR2 SASEGT. The CDR3 DNA is TGTGCCAGCAGGGCGGGACAGTCCTACGAGCAGTACTTC. This translates into CASRAGQSYEQYF.

This clone was seen a single time. Other DNA sequences in the same sample also yield this CDR3. The J gene is TRBJ2-7, the V gene TRBV30; D gene unclear. Trimming left V 0 bases short and J 4 bases short, with 4 bases between. CDR3 length equals 11 residues. In germline, CDR1 is GTSNPN, CDR2 SVGIG (reference sequence). The CDR3 is CAWSVLYEQYF. CDR3 DNA: TGTGCCTGGAGTGTCCTTTACGAGCAGTACTTC.

This clone is a singleton in its sample. The rearrangement joins TRBV29-1 to TRBJ2-7; D may be TRBD2 (5 bases). Germline assignment: CDR1 SQVTM and CDR2 ANQGSEA. The CDR3 is 17 amino acids. V lost 7 bases, J lost 1 base, and 26 bases lay in between. CDR3 DNA: TGCAGCGCCCTAAGCCGAGATGAAGCGGACGTGTCCTACGAGCAGTACTTC. Residues: CSALSRDEADVSYEQYF.

The chain links TRBV4-1 to TRBJ2-7; 8 positions match TRBD2. With V trimmed by 0 bases and J by 3 bases, 7 bases remained unmatched. This CDR3 is 16 amino acids long. CDR1 is MGHRA, CDR2 YSYEKL, per germline. The CDR3 region has the DNA TGCGCCAGCAGCCAAGATCAAACTAGCGGTTTCTACGAGCAGTACTTC. Encoded protein: CASSQDQTSGFYEQYF.

This rearrangement joins TRBV25-1 to TRBJ2-5; 8 positions match TRBD1. With 2 bases clipped from V and 4 bases from J, the junction kept 3 bases outside the gene matches. From germline, CDR1 is MGHDK and CDR2 SYGVNS. The CDR3 loop spans 14 amino acids. In DNA, the CDR3 is TGTGCCAGCAGTGAACGGACAGGGAGAGAGACCCAGTACTTC. This encodes CASSERTGRETQYF.